This TCR beta chain was identified during a study of blood T cell repertoires in COVID-19. Study summary: Specimens from acute and convalescent COVID-19 originated in the United States, Italy and Spain.

Germline V gives CDR1 MNHEY, CDR2 SMNVEV (reference sequence). The V segment lost 5 bases and the J segment 5 bases; nucleotides outside the gene matches: 9. The CDR3 covers 15 residues. Using immunoSEQ multiplex PCR, the repertoire was profiled, and TCRdb retains in-frame clones only, with some absent. The sample has roughly 200,000 clones, 85% seen once. The source material was PBMCs or T cells enriched from blood (not recorded which). The chain recombines TRBV27 with TRBJ2-3; the match to TRBD1 covers 8 bases. This receptor was obtained from a middle-aged man who had recovered from COVID-19. The CDR3 DNA reads TGTGCCAGCAGTCCACGGACAGGGAGGATAGATACGCAGTATTTT. Translation gives CASSPRTGRIDTQYF.